This T cell receptor beta chain was sequenced for a study of blood T cell repertoires in COVID-19. Study details: COVID-19 samples collected from the United States, Italy and Spain covered acute and convalescent phases. The analysed material was cDNA or gDNA that came from T cells, B-cell-depleted T cells, or PBMCs.

The germline CDR1 and CDR2 sequences are SGDLS and YYNGEE. V lost 5 bases and J 0 bases, leaving 13 bases between the germline ends. The CDR3 has 15 amino acids. Per the original methods: Nucleated cell counts were estimated from reference gene primer amplification. Assay: immunoSEQ multiplex PCR; the TCRdb copy retains only in-frame clones and omits some. Clone size and the V and J calls come from that table; the DNA yielded D and trimming. The sample carries over 70,000 clones, 70% to 90% recorded once. Sequencing input: peripheral blood. J is TRBJ2-3 and V is TRBV9, with TRBD2 as a possible D gene (5 bases). The receptor was derived from a human donor in a cohort sampled during active COVID-19. The CDR3 is CASSIGGSSTDTQYF. The DNA for the CDR3 is TGTGCCAGCAGTATCGGCGGGTCTAGCACAGATACGCAGTATTTT.